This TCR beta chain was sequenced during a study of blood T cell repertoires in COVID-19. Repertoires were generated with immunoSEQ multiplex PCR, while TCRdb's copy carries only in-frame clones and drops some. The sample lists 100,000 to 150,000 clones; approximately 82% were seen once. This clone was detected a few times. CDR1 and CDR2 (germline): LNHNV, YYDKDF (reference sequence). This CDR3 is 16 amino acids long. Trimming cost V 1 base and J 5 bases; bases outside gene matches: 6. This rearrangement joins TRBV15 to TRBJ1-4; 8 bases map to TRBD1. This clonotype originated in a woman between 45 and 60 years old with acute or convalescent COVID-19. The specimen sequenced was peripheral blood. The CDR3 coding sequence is TGTGCCACCAGCAGAGCCAGGACAGGGCAAAATGAAAAACTGTTTTTT. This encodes CATSRARTGQNEKLFF.